One sample yielded the 21 T cell receptor beta chains listed below, sequenced in a study of blood T cells in healthy people across ages. Primers used in a second PCR of about 7 to 11 cycles were a sample-barcoded 5' primer and a J-beta primer mix. TCRdb independently ran MiXCR on the 5' RACE reads; one entry per CDR3 protein. The profile shows 790,000 or so distinct CDR3 sequences, 45% to 70% of them singletons. The sequenced sample was blood. These receptors were obtained from a man aged 40-50 years in good health.

The chain links TRBV20-1 to TRBJ2-3, with TRBD2 matching 9 bases. CDR3 size: 16 residues. Germline V gene lookup returns CDR1 DFQATT and CDR2 SNEGSKA (reference sequence). Trimming took 6 bases from V and 2 from J; bases not matched to a gene: 12. Written as DNA, the CDR3 is TGCAGTGCCACCTGGGTGGAGCGGGGGGACACAGATACGCAGTATTTT. Translated: CSATWVERGDTDTQYF.

This clonotype occurred many times. This chain links TRBV6-5 with TRBJ2-1; no definite D call. This CDR3 is 14 amino acids long. Trimming took off 5 bases at V and 5 bases at J, with 13 bases between the two ends. Germline CDR1 MNHEY, CDR2 SVGAGI. The CDR3 spells CASSPDVWNNEQFF. In DNA form, the CDR3 reads TGTGCCAGCAGTCCCGATGTCTGGAACAATGAGCAGTTCTTC.

Regarding this clonotype: Because the CDR3's place on the DNA is in doubt, the DNA is left out and the CDR3 is given as listed by TCRdb. This CDR3 is CASSSSQPQHF. The V gene is TRBV28, the J gene TRBJ1-5. The CDR3 numbers 11 amino acids, ends counted. Germline V gene data show CDR1 as MDHEN and CDR2 as SYDVKM.

This clonotype was detected only a few times. The rearrangement joins TRBV7-9 to TRBJ1-2, with D perhaps TRBD1 (5 bases). CDR1 is SEHNR, CDR2 FQNEAQ, per germline (reference sequence). The CDR3 loop spans 13 amino acids. V was shortened by 2 bases and J by 5 bases, with 9 bases between the two germline ends. The CDR3 loop is CASSLRGPYGYTF. The CDR3 nucleotides are TGTGCCAGCAGCTTACGGGGACCGTATGGCTACACCTTC.

This clonotype was recorded at least ten times. This sequence joins TRBV3-1 and TRBJ2-5; unclear D gene. The CDR3 spans 14 residues. Germline CDR1 and CDR2: LGHDT and YNNKEL (reference sequence). V lost 1 base to trimming and J lost 1 base, with 7 bases between them. The CDR3 sequence: CASSQGTAQETQYF. The CDR3 nucleotides read TGTGCCAGCAGCCAAGGGACGGCCCAAGAGACCCAGTACTTC.

The sample holds a few counts of this clonotype. The chain recombines TRBV7-2 with TRBJ2-1, with TRBD2 identical over 8 bases. Trimming took 7 bases from V and 3 from J; bases not matched to a gene: 8. Germline CDR1 and CDR2: SGHTA and FQGNSA. The CDR3 extends over 15 amino acids. CDR3 sequence (DNA): TGTGCCAGCACTCCGGGGGGGAACCTCTACAATGAGCAGTTCTTC. The encoded protein is CASTPGGNLYNEQFF. The complete variable domain, with remaining parts taken from reference TRBV7-2 and TRBJ2-1, reads GAGVSQSPSNKVTEKGKDVELRCDPISGHTALYWYRQSLGQGLEFLIYFQGNSAPDKSGLPSDRFSAERTGGSVSTLTIQRTQQEDSAVYLCASTPGGNLYNEQFFGPGTRLTVL.

Here the CDR3 reads CAISEGHLSSSYNSPLHF. The CDR3 bases are TGTGCCATCAGTGAGGGACACCTTTCCAGCTCCTATAATTCACCCCTCCACTTT. V gene TRBV10-3 combines with J gene TRBJ1-6, with a possible D match to TRBD1 (5 bases). Germline CDR1 ENHRY, CDR2 SYGVKD. The CDR3 extends over 18 amino acids. V shed 2 bases and J shed 0 bases, with 14 bases lying between them.

V gene TRBV4-3 combines with J gene TRBJ2-1; 11 nucleotides align to TRBD2. Germline values: CDR1 LGHNA, CDR2 YSLEER. The CDR3 runs to 17 residues. V was clipped by 2 bases and J by 8 bases; unmatched bases: 11. This CDR3 reads CASSQPPLAGVVDEQFF. DNA for the CDR3: TGCGCCAGCAGCCAACCCCCACTAGCGGGAGTCGTTGATGAGCAGTTCTTC.

This rearrangement joins TRBV20-1 to TRBJ2-5, with a weak D call TRBD2 (5 bases). The end of the DNA aligns better with TRBJ2-7, so the J call may be wrong. The CDR3 spans 11 residues. Germline-derived CDR1 and CDR2 are DFQATT and SNEGSKA (reference sequence). The CDR3 reads CSARLAHEQYF. CDR3 sequence (DNA): TGCAGTGCTAGACTAGCCCACGAGCAGTACTTC.

The rearrangement links TRBV20-1 to TRBJ2-1; 9 bases line up with TRBD2. CDR1 and CDR2 (germline): DFQATT, SNEGSKA (reference sequence). With 1 base clipped from V and 4 bases from J, the junction kept 2 bases outside the gene matches. CDR3 length equals 14 residues. In nucleotides, the CDR3 is TGCAGTGCTAGAGTACTAGCGGGTTACAATGAGCAGTTCTTC. Its protein is CSARVLAGYNEQFF.

The chain employs TRBV20-1 and TRBJ2-7; D could derive from TRBD1 or TRBD2 (6 bases each). CDR3 length equals 12 residues. Germline CDR1 reads DFQATT; CDR2 reads SNEGSKA (reference sequence). With 6 bases removed from V and 3 bases from J, the gap between germline ends came to 12 bases. CDR3 DNA: TGCAGTGCATACGGGGGCGACTACGAGCAGTACTTC. Its translation: CSAYGGDYEQYF.

CDR3 sequence reads: CASRPEGTGGADTQYF. For the CDR3, the DNA is TGTGCCAGCCGCCCAGAGGGGACAGGGGGTGCAGATACGCAGTATTTT. V is TRBV12-1 and J is TRBJ2-3; the table's D call TRBD1 went unverified against the DNA. TRBV12-1 is recorded as a pseudogene. This CDR3 spans 16 amino acids.

The V and J genes are TRBV28 and TRBJ2-3; no clear D gene. The CDR3 loop spans 12 amino acids. In germline, CDR1 is MDHEN, CDR2 SYDVKM. V was shortened by 8 bases and J by 5 bases, with 11 bases between the two germline ends. The DNA for the CDR3 is TGTGCCAGCCAGCTCAAGGGAGATACGCAGTATTTT. Protein product: CASQLKGDTQYF.

In this sample, this clonotype turned up once. The chain couples TRBV20-1 to TRBJ2-2; 7 bases match TRBD1. Germline CDR1 reads DFQATT; CDR2 reads SNEGSKA (reference sequence). V dropped 3 bases and J dropped 5; count of bases not matched to a gene: 9. This CDR3 comprises 15 residues. CDR3 nucleotide sequence: TGCAGTGCTAGTGGGGGACAGCTTACTACCGGGGAGCTGTTTTTT. Translating it yields CSASGGQLTTGELFF.

There are a few counts of this clonotype. V usage is TRBV20-1 and J usage is TRBJ2-3; TRBD2 aligns across 14 bases. J lost 4 bases, V lost 4 bases, and 1 base had no gene match. Germline values: CDR1 DFQATT, CDR2 SNEGSKA (reference sequence). The CDR3 length is 14 residues. CDR3 sequence: CSAMGLAGADTQYF. The CDR3 nucleotides are TGCAGTGCTATGGGACTAGCGGGAGCAGATACGCAGTATTTT.

CDR3 sequence reads: CASSFTRIGGDEQFF. Here the CDR3 DNA reads TGTGCCAGCAGTTTTACTCGGATTGGAGGGGACGAGCAGTTCTTC. The chain has TRBV12-3 or TRBV12-4 and TRBJ2-1; TRBD2 might be the D (6 bases). V shed 3 bases and J shed 10 bases, with 19 bases lying between them. This CDR3 has 15 amino acids.

On this clonotype: The junction departs from the called germline gene at one end, perhaps through a read error. The V call is TRBV2, the J call TRBJ1-1, with TRBD1 matching over 7 bases. The CDR3 consists of 15 residues. The germline V gene encodes CDR1 SNHLY and CDR2 FYNNEI. CDR3 DNA sequence: TGTGCCAGCAGTGAAGCGGGACAGATGAACACCGAAGCTTTCTTT. This sequence encodes CASSEAGQMNTEAFF.

The chain uses TRBV6-6 and TRBJ2-3; the D call may be TRBD1 or TRBD2 (5 bases each). The germline V gene has CDR1 MNHNY and CDR2 SVGAGI (reference sequence). V was pared by 0 bases and J by 12 bases, with 16 bases between. The CDR3 has 14 amino acids. CDR3 DNA: TGTGCCAGCAGTTACTCGGCCTCCCGGGGCCTACAGTATTTT. Translated, it gives CASSYSASRGLQYF.

This chain connects TRBV20-1 to TRBJ2-5; no firm D call. Germline CDR1 and CDR2: DFQATT and SNEGSKA (reference sequence). With 6 bases removed from V and 7 bases from J, the gap between germline ends came to 12 bases. This CDR3 comprises 11 residues. CDR3 DNA sequence: TGCAGTGCAAGGGTTATGGGGACCCAGTACTTC. Translating it yields CSARVMGTQYF.

This clonotype was picked up a small number of times. The chain has TRBV7-2 and TRBJ2-3, with D hard to call. From germline, CDR1 is SGHTA and CDR2 FQGNSA. The V gene lost 3 bases and the J gene lost 6 bases, with 16 bases spanning the gap. The CDR3 runs to 15 residues. In DNA form, the CDR3 reads TGTGCCAGCAGCTTCGCTGTCGTGGCTGGGGATACGCAGTATTTT. Translation: CASSFAVVAGDTQYF.

This clonotype turned up a few times. The V gene is TRBV7-8, the J gene TRBJ2-5; D is possibly TRBD1 (5 bases). The germline V gene has CDR1 SGHVS and CDR2 FQNEAQ. The CDR3 has 16 residues. V lost 4 bases to trimming and J lost 3 bases, with 18 bases between them. CDR3 amino acids: CASSSIEQAFEETQYF. DNA for the CDR3: TGTGCCAGCAGCTCCATCGAACAGGCTTTCGAAGAGACCCAGTACTTC.